This paragraph reports one T cell receptor beta chain. The germline gives CDR1 LGHNT, CDR2 FRNRAP. CDR3 length equals 14 residues. Trimming removed 1 base from V and 5 bases from J, with 9 bases in between. The data were taken from a study of OX40 agonist ivuxolimab in advanced cancers. Some clones are missing from TCRdb's copy, which holds only in-frame ones; the method was immunoSEQ multiplex PCR. Here the sample spans 50,000 to 55,000 clones, roughly four fifths being singletons. Sequenced material: CD4+ or CD8+ T cells sorted from blood, taken in a trial of the OX40 agonist ivuxolimab. The clonotype originates from an adult with an advanced solid tumor such as melanoma, head and neck, liver or kidney cancer. V gene TRBV12-5 combines with J gene TRBJ1-5; D gene uncertain. CDR3 residues: CASGLDSFYQPQHF. The CDR3 nucleotides read TGTGCTAGTGGTTTGGACAGTTTTTATCAGCCCCAGCATTTT.